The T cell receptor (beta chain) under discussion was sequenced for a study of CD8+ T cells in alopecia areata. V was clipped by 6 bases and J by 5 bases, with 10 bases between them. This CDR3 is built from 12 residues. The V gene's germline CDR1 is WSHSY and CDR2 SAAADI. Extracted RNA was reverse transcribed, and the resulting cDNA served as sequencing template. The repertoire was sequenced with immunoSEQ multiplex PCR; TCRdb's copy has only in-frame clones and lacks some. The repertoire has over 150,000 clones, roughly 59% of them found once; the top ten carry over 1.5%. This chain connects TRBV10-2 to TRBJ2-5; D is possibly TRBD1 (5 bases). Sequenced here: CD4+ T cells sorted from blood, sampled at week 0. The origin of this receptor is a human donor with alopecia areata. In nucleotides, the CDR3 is TGCGCCAGCAGGACACAGGCGGAGACCCAGTACTTC. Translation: CASRTQAETQYF.